Below, 2 T cell receptor beta chains from the same sample are listed, as sequenced in a study of lymphopenia after photon versus proton radiotherapy. The protocol was immunoSEQ multiplex PCR, while the TCRdb copy is restricted to in-frame clones and leaves out a portion. This table holds roughly 64,000 clones, around 87% found once. The material sequenced was peripheral blood, taken from a patient treated with proton-based radiotherapy. These receptor sequences come from a man older than 75 with esophageal cancer.

The V call is TRBV5-1, the J call TRBJ1-2; TRBD1 agrees at 11 bases. V lost 1 base and J lost 10; bases outside the gene matches: 18. The CDR3 extends over 18 amino acids. The germline gives CDR1 SGHRS, CDR2 YFSETQ. CDR3 loop: CASSLKSGTGGRPGAYTF. The DNA of the CDR3 is TGCGCCAGCAGCTTGAAGTCTGGGACAGGGGGGCGACCGGGAGCCTACACCTTC.

The chain couples TRBV12-5 to TRBJ2-1; D not resolved. From germline, CDR1 is LGHNT and CDR2 FRNRAP. Deletions cut 5 bases from V and 5 bases from J, with 7 bases between. The CDR3 length is 12 residues. CDR3 in amino acids: CASGNYDNEQFF. CDR3 bases: TGTGCTAGTGGTAACTATGACAATGAGCAGTTCTTC.